The next 14 T cell receptor beta chains were all read from a single sample in a study of CD8+ T cells in alopecia areata. Treatment in this sample: oral pan-JAK inhibitor, 5-10 mg twice daily. RNA extraction was followed by reverse transcription into cDNA, which acted as the sequencing template. Profiling relied on immunoSEQ multiplex PCR, and the TCRdb table lists in-frame clones only, not all of them. The sample shows tens of thousands of clones, about three fifths of them seen only once. The sample here was CD8+ T cells sorted from blood, taken at week 4, from a patient treated with tofacitinib. All receptors come from a human donor with alopecia areata.

This chain uses TRBV13 with TRBJ2-7; weak D call: TRBD1 (6 bases). V was cut by 4 bases and J by 3 bases, with 13 bases left in between. The CDR3 spans 14 residues. Germline CDR1 and CDR2: PRHDT and FYEKMQ (reference sequence). The CDR3 DNA is TGTGCCAGCAGCTCACCGGACAGACACTACGAGCAGTACTTC. Its translation: CASSSPDRHYEQYF.

J is TRBJ2-7 and V is TRBV7-2; 7 bases are a match to TRBD1. The CDR3 is 15 amino acids. V lost 5 bases and J lost 6; bases outside the gene matches: 13. Germline-derived CDR1 and CDR2 are SGHTA and FQGNSA. CDR3 sequence (DNA): TGTGCCAGCAGCGGGAAGACAGGGTTGGTCGGCGAGCAGTACTTC. This sequence encodes CASSGKTGLVGEQYF.

This chain links TRBV27 with TRBJ1-2, with 11 bases fitting TRBD1. The CDR3 is made up of 14 amino acids. CDR1 MNHEY and CDR2 SMNVEV come from the germline V gene (reference sequence). The ends lost 3 bases at V and 4 bases at J; junction bases unmatched: 1. The CDR3 DNA is TGTGCCAGCAGTTTGGGACAGGGGGGCTATGGCTACACCTTC. Amino acids: CASSLGQGGYGYTF.

This sequence joins TRBV29-1 and TRBJ2-3, with D unclear. V lost 4 bases and J lost 1, with 21 bases in between. The CDR3 covers 17 residues. Looked up from germline, CDR1 is SQVTM and CDR2 is ANQGSEA. The CDR3 protein is CSVVGVEKAGRTDTQYF. CDR3 coding DNA: TGCAGCGTTGTCGGAGTGGAGAAGGCAGGCCGCACAGATACGCAGTATTTT.

There are a few counts of this clone. The chain couples TRBV4-1 to TRBJ2-4; perhaps D is TRBD1 or TRBD2 (5 bases each). This CDR3 is 13 amino acids long. The germline V gene has CDR1 MGHRA and CDR2 YSYEKL. With 1 base removed from V and 7 bases from J, the gap between germline ends came to 8 bases. CDR3 amino acids: CASSQGGENIQYF. The CDR3 DNA reads TGCGCCAGCAGCCAAGGAGGGGAGAACATTCAGTACTTC.

This sequence joins TRBV30 and TRBJ1-1; D is unresolved. Trimming cost V 5 bases and J 0 bases, with 4 bases left between them. The CDR3 spans 11 residues. Germline CDR1 is GTSNPN and CDR2 is SVGIG (reference sequence). The CDR3 loop reads CAWGVNTEAFF. The CDR3 DNA sequence: TGTGCCTGGGGAGTGAACACTGAAGCTTTCTTT.

This chain joins TRBV30 and TRBJ2-7; D gene uncertain. The CDR3 contains 11 residues. Germline V gives CDR1 GTSNPN, CDR2 SVGIG (reference sequence). The V end lost 8 bases, the J end lost 3 bases, and 11 bases lay between the germline ends. CDR3: CAVSINYEQYF. The CDR3 DNA follows: TGTGCCGTCTCGATCAACTACGAGCAGTACTTC.

The V call is TRBV30, the J call TRBJ2-2; tentatively, D is TRBD2 (5 bases). The CDR3 has 13 residues. Trimming shortened V by 5 bases and J by 0 bases, and 7 bases separated the two germline ends. Per the germline V gene, CDR1 is GTSNPN and CDR2 is SVGIG (reference sequence). The CDR3 nucleotides are TGTGCCTGGCGGGGTCCGAACACCGGGGAGCTGTTTTTT. This translates into CAWRGPNTGELFF.

The genes are TRBV7-6 and TRBJ1-1, with 9 bases matching TRBD1. This CDR3 is built from 14 residues. CDR1 is SGHVS, CDR2 FNYEAQ, per germline. V was clipped by 2 bases and J by 3 bases; unmatched bases: 1. CDR3 DNA sequence: TGTGCCAGCAGCTTAAGACAGGGGGACACTGAAGCTTTCTTT. It yields the protein CASSLRQGDTEAFF.

V gene TRBV29-1 combines with J gene TRBJ2-2; D is possibly TRBD1 or TRBD2 (5 bases each). CDR3 length equals 12 residues. Germline lookup yields CDR1 SQVTM and CDR2 ANQGSEA. V was cut by 5 bases and J by 5 bases, with 9 bases left in between. As DNA, the CDR3 is TGCAGCGTTTGGGGGAGTACCGGGGAGCTGTTTTTT. Amino acids: CSVWGSTGELFF.

This clone was seen a handful of times. V usage is TRBV30 and J usage is TRBJ1-1; tentative D call: TRBD1 (6 bases). With 3 bases removed from V and 8 bases from J, the gap between germline ends came to 13 bases. In germline, CDR1 is GTSNPN, CDR2 SVGIG (reference sequence). The CDR3 spans 12 residues. CDR3 bases: TGTGCCTGGAGCTCTAACAGGGCGGAAGCTTTCTTT. This translates into CAWSSNRAEAFF.

The rearrangement uses TRBV9 and TRBJ2-7; D is unresolved. Per germline, CDR1 SGDLS and CDR2 YYNGEE. V dropped 4 bases and J dropped 5 bases, with 19 bases sitting between them. This CDR3 has 15 residues. CDR3 coding DNA: TGTGCCAGCAGCCCCCTCCGGTCTGGGATCCACGAGCAGTACTTC. This translates into CASSPLRSGIHEQYF.

This rearrangement joins TRBV13 to TRBJ2-3; D is unresolved. Germline V gives CDR1 PRHDT, CDR2 FYEKMQ (reference sequence). The germline V and J ends were trimmed by 0 bases and 4 bases, with 5 bases remaining between them. The CDR3 extends over 13 amino acids. CDR3 region: CASSLGRSDTQYF. Here the CDR3 DNA reads TGTGCCAGCAGCTTAGGCAGGTCAGATACGCAGTATTTT. Full variable domain (missing parts from reference TRBV13 and TRBJ2-3): AAGVIQSPRHLIKEKRETATLKCYPIPRHDTVYWYQQGPGQDPQFLISFYEKMQSDKGSIPDRFSAQQFSDYHSELNMSSLELGDSALYFCASSLGRSDTQYFGPGTRLTVL.

The chain combines TRBV30 with TRBJ2-2; no firm D call. This CDR3 region has 10 residues. Germline CDR1 is GTSNPN and CDR2 is SVGIG (reference sequence). Trimming took off 1 base at V and 6 bases at J, with 0 bases between the two ends. CDR3 in amino acids: CAWSAGELFF. CDR3 in DNA: TGTGCCTGGAGTGCCGGGGAGCTGTTTTTT.